This T cell receptor (beta chain) was profiled in a study of blood T cell repertoires in COVID-19. Study-level background: Sites in the United States, Italy and Spain provided acute and convalescent COVID-19 samples. PBMCs, B-cell-depleted T cells, or T cells were the source of the cDNA or gDNA that made up the material.

Authors' processing steps: By means of reference gene primer amplification, nucleated cell counts were estimated. Sequencing was performed with immunoSEQ multiplex PCR; in TCRdb, only in-frame clones are kept and a portion is missing. V, J and clone size are taken as reported in that table, and D and trimming were inferred from the DNA itself. Altogether tens of thousands of clones are present, around 90% being singletons, with the ten largest covering under 8%. The sequence came from a human donor in a cohort sampled during active COVID-19. The sample consisted of peripheral blood.

CDR3 sequence reads: CASSPAGAQIATNEKLFF. The CDR3 DNA sequence: TGTGCCAGCTCACCGGCGGGAGCCCAGATTGCAACTAATGAAAAACTGTTTTTT. The rearrangement joins TRBV18 to TRBJ1-4, with D hard to call. Germline assignment: CDR1 KGHSH and CDR2 LQKENI. The CDR3 covers 18 residues. With 3 bases removed from V and 0 bases from J, the gap between germline ends came to 17 bases.